The T cell receptor beta chain under discussion was sequenced for a study of blood T cells in healthy people across ages. To note about this clonotype: A junction boundary mismatches the germline segment, possibly from a read error.

The V gene's germline CDR1 is SGHDT and CDR2 YYEEEE. The CDR3 spans 14 residues. A sample-barcoded 5' primer and a J-beta primer mix were used in a second PCR of roughly 7 to 12 cycles. TCRdb processed the 5' RACE reads anew with MiXCR; each CDR3 protein has one entry. The table shows about 640,000 distinct CDR3 sequences, with around 54% occurring only once. The sequencing sample was made of blood. V is TRBV5-6 and J is TRBJ2-3; tentatively, D is TRBD2 (6 bases). The TCR was taken from a man in his sixties in good health. DNA of the CDR3: TGTGCCTGCAGCTTATCGCTAGCGACAGATACGCAGTATTTT. This encodes CACSLSLATDTQYF.